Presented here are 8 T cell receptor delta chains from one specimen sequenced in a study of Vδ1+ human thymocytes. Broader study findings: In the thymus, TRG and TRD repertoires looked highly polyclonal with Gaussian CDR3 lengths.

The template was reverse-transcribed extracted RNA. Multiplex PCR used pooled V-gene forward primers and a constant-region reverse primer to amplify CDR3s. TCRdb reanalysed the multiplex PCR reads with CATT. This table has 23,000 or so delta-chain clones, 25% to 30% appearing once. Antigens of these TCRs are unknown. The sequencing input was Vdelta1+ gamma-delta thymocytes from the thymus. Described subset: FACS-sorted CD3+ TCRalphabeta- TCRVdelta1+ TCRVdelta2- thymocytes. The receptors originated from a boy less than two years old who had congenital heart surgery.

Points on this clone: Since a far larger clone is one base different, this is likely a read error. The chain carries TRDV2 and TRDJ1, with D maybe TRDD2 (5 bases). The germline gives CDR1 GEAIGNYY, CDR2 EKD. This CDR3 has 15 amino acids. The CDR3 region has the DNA TGTGCCTGTGTTGTGGACTTCCCGTACACCGATAAACTCACCTTT. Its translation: CACVVDFPYTDKLTF.

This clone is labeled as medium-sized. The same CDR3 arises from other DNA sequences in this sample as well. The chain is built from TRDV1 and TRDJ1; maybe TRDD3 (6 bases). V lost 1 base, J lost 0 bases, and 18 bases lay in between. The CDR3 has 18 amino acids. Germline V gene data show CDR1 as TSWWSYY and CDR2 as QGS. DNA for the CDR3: TGTGCTCTTGGGGAACCCGTAGTAGCTGGGGATTACACCGATAAACTCATCTTT. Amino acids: CALGEPVVAGDYTDKLIF.

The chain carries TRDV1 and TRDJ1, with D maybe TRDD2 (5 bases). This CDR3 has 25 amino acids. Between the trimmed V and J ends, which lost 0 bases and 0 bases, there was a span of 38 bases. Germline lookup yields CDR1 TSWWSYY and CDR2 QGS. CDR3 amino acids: CALGELFPYQGRKAMFPPNTDKLIF. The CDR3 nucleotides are TGTGCTCTTGGGGAACTCTTCCCCTATCAAGGGCGGAAGGCCATGTTCCCCCCCAACACCGATAAACTCATCTTT.

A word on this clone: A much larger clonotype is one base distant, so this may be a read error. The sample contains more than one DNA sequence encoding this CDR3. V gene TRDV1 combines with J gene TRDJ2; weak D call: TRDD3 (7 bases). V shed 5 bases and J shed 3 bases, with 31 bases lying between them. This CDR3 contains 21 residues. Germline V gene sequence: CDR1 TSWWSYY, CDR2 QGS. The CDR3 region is CALGHSYEGIPAQGLTAQLFF. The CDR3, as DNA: TGTGCTCTTGGGCACTCCTACGAAGGGATACCGGCACAGGGGCTGACAGCACAACTCTTCTTT.

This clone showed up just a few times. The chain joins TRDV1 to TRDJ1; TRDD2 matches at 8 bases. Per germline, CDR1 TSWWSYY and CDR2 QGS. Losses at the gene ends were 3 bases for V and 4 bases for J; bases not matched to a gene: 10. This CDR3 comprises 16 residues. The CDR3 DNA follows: TGTGCTCTTGGGGAGCCTTCTTCCTACGTCTACGATAAACTCATCTTT. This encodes CALGEPSSYVYDKLIF.

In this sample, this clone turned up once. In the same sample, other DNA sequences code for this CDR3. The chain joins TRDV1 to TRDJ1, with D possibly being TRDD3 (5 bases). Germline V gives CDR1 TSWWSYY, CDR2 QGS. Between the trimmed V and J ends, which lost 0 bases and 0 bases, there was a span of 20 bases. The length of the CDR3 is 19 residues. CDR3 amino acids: CALGELVLGRGLHTDKLIF. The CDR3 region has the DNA TGTGCTCTTGGGGAACTTGTCCTTGGTAGGGGGCTCCACACCGATAAACTCATCTTT.

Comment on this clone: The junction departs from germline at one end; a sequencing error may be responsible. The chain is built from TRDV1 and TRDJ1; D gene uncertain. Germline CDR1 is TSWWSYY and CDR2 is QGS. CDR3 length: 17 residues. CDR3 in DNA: TGTGCTCTTGGGATGCCTCCCCGGCGGAACTGCACCGATAAACCCATCTTT. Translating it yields CALGMPPRRNCTDKPIF.

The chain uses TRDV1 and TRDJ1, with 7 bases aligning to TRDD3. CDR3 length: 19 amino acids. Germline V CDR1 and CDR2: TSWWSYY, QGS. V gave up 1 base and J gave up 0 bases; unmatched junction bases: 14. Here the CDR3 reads CALGEPGLEGYCDTDKLIF. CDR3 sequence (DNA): TGTGCTCTTGGGGAACCTGGGCTTGAGGGATACTGTGACACCGATAAACTCATCTTT.